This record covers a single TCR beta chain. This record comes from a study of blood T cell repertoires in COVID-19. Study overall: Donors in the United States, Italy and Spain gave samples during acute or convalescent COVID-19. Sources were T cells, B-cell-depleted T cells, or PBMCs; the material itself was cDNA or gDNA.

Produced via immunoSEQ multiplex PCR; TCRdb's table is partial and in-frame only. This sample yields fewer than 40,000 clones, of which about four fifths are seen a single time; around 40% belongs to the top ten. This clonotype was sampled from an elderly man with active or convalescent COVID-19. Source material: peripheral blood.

Written as DNA, the CDR3 is TGTGCCAGTCGTCAACAGGGTTTCCCTGAAGCTTTCTTT. Protein: CASRQQGFPEAFF. V is TRBV19 and J is TRBJ1-1; a weak D match, TRBD1 (6 bases). Between the trimmed V and J ends, which lost 8 bases and 6 bases, there was a span of 16 bases. CDR3 length: 13 residues. From germline, CDR1 is LNHDA and CDR2 SQIVND (reference sequence).